This T cell receptor (beta chain) was observed in a study of T cells in women clearing cervical HPV infection. Overall study context: No precancer developed; the control's incident HPV16 infection cleared within 12 months.

Sequenced by immunoSEQ multiplex PCR; TCRdb stores in-frame clones only, minus some. This sample's clone table lists tens of thousands of clones. All donors had a single incident cervical HPV16 infection, not prevalent. Sequencing was performed on blood buffy coat. The TCR was taken from a woman aged 18 to 69 with a cervical HPV16 infection that either progressed to CIN3+ or cleared (not recorded which).

CDR3 DNA (partial): TGTGCCAGCACAGGACAGGGGGGCAATCAGCCC. It encodes CASTGQGGNQP. The CDR3 as a whole reads CASTGQGGNQPQHF. V and J are TRBV28 and TRBJ1-5; 10 nucleotides match TRBD1. The read stops 3 residues short of the end of the CDR3; the missing end is completed from the germline J gene. The V and J ends lost 7 bases and 2 bases, in that order; junction bases with no gene match: 2. The germline V gene has CDR1 MDHEN and CDR2 SYDVKM. CDR3 length equals 14 residues.